Below, one TCR beta chain is given with its context. This specimen belongs to a study of blood T cell repertoires in COVID-19. Study summary: Samples came from the United States, Italy and Spain, spanning acute and convalescent COVID-19.

Participants were aged roughly 18 to 95 years, lived in over 20 US areas, and enrolled virtually. Two consecutive negative NP/OP PCR tests, clearance, or resolved symptoms defined Cohort 3 recovery. In the original workflow: Reference gene primer amplification gave estimated nucleated cell counts. Here immunoSEQ multiplex PCR was the method, and the copy in TCRdb shows in-frame clones only, minus some. Clone size and V and J calls were adopted from that table, with D and trimming inferred from the DNA. In the table there are hundreds of thousands of clones, about 87% of which are singletons. This clonotype was obtained from a man aged 25 to 40 who had recovered from COVID-19. Sequencing used PBMCs or T cells enriched from blood (not recorded which).

CDR3 coding DNA: TGTGCCAGCAGTTTATCCGGGACATCGACGAACACTGAAGCTTTCTTT. Translated: CASSLSGTSTNTEAFF. The chain combines TRBV6-5 with TRBJ1-1; tentatively, D is TRBD1 (6 bases). V lost 4 bases and J lost 1, with 16 bases in between. CDR3 length equals 16 residues. Germline V CDR1 and CDR2: MNHEY, SVGAGI.